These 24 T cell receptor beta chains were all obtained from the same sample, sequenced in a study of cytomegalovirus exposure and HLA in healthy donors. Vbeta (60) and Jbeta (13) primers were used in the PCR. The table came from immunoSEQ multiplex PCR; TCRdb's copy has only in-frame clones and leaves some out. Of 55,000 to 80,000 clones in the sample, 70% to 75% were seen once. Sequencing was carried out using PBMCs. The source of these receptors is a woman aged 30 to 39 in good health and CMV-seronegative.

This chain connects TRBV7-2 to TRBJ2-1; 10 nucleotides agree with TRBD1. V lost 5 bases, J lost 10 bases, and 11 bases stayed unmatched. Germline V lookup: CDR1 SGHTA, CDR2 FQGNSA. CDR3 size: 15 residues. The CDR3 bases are TGTGCCAGCAGCCTGGACAGGGGGGTTGGGGAGGAGCAGTTCTTC. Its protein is CASSLDRGVGEEQFF.

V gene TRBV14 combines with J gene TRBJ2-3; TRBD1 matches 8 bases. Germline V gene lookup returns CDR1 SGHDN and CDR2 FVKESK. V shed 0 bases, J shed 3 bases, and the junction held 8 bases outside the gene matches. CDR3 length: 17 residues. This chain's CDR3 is CASSQDWGTGGTDTQYF. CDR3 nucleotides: TGTGCCAGCAGCCAAGATTGGGGGACAGGAGGGACAGATACGCAGTATTTT.

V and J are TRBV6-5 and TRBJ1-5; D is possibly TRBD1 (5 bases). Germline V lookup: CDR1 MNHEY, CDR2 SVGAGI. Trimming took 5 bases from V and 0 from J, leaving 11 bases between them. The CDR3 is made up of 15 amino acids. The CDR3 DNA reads TGTGCCAGCAGTCAGGACACGTCTAGCAATCAGCCCCAGCATTTT. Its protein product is CASSQDTSSNQPQHF.

CDR3 region: CASSLARVNEVGNTEAFF. The CDR3 coding sequence is TGTGCCAGCAGCTTAGCGCGGGTCAATGAGGTCGGGAACACTGAAGCTTTCTTT. The J gene is TRBJ1-1, the V gene TRBV7-9; D is uncertain. The CDR3 loop spans 18 amino acids. Per germline, CDR1 SEHNR and CDR2 FQNEAQ (reference sequence). The ends were cut back, 0 bases at V and 1 base at J, with 18 bases in the middle.

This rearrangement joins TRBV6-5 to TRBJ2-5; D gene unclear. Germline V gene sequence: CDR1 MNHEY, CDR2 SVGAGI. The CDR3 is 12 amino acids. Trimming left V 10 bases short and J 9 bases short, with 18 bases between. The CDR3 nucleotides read TGTGCCACTCGAGGCTATAGTTGGGCCCAGTACTTC. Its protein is CATRGYSWAQYF.

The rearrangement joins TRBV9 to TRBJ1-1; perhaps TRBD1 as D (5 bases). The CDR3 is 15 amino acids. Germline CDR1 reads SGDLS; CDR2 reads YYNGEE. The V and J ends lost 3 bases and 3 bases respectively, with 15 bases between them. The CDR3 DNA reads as TGTGCCAGCAGCGGACGAAACAGGAGACACACTGAAGCTTTCTTT. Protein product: CASSGRNRRHTEAFF.

CDR3: CASSWEDSTYEQYV. The CDR3 nucleotides read TGTGCCAGCAGCTGGGAAGACAGCACCTACGAGCAGTACGTC. The V and J genes are TRBV5-8 and TRBJ2-7, with a possible D match to TRBD1 (5 bases). Trimming removed 3 bases at V and 2 bases at J, with 12 bases between. CDR3 size: 14 residues. The germline V gene encodes CDR1 SGHTS and CDR2 YDEGEE.

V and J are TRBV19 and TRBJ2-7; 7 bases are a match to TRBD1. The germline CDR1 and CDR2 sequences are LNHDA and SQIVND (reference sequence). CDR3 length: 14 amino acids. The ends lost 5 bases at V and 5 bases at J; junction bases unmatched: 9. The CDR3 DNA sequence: TGTGCCAGTAGTGTCGGACAGGATTTCGACGAGCAGTACTTC. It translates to CASSVGQDFDEQYF.

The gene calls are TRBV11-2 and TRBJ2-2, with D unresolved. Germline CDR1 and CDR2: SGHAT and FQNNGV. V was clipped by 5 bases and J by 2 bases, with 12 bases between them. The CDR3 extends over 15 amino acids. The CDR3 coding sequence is TGTGCCAGCAGCGTCGTTGCGAGAAACACCGGGGAGCTGTTTTTT. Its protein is CASSVVARNTGELFF. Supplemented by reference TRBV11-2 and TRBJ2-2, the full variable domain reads EAGVAQSPRYKIIEKRQSVAFWCNPISGHATLYWYQQILGQGPKLLIQFQNNGVVDDSQLPKDRFSAERLKGVDSTLKIQPAKLEDSAVYLCASSVVARNTGELFFGEGSRLTVL.

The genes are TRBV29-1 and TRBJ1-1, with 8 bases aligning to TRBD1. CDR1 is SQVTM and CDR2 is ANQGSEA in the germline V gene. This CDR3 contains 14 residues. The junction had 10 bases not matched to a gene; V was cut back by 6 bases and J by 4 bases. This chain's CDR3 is CSVGTGILSTEAFF. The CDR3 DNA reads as TGCAGCGTCGGGACAGGAATTTTATCCACTGAAGCTTTCTTT. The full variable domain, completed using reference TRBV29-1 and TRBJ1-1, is SAVISQKPSRDICQRGTSLTIQCQVDSQVTMMFWYRQQPGQSLTLIATANQGSEATYESGFVIDKFPISRPNLTFSTLTVSNMSPEDSSIYLCSVGTGILSTEAFFGQGTRLTVV.

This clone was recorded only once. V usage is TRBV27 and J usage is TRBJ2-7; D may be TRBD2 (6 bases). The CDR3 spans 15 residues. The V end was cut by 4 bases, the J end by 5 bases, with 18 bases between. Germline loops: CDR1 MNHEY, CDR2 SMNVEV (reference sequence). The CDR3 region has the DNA TGTGCCAGCAGTTCCCTCCCCGGCGGGAACGACGAGCAGTACTTC. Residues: CASSSLPGGNDEQYF.

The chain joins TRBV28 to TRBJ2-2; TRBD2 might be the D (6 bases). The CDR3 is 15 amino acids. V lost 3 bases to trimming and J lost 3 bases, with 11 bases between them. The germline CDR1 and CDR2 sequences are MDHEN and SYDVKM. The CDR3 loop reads CASSFGGSDTGELFF. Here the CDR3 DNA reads TGTGCCAGCAGTTTCGGGGGTTCGGACACCGGGGAGCTGTTTTTT.

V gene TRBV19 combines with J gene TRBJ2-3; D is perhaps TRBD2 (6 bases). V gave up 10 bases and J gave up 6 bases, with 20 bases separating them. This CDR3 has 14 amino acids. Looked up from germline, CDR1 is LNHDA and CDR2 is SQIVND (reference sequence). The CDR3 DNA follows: TGTGCCACCGGGGAGGAGGAAGAGGCCGATACGCAGTATTTT. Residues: CATGEEEEADTQYF.

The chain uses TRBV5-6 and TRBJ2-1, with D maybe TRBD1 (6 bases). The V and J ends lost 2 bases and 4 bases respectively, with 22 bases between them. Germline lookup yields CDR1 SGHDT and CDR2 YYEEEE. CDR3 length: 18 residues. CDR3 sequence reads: CASSLRRVQGDGYNEQFF. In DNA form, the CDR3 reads TGTGCCAGCAGCTTAAGGCGGGTACAGGGAGATGGTTACAATGAGCAGTTCTTC. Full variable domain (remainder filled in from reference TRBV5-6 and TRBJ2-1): DAGVTQSPTHLIKTRGQQVTLRCSPKSGHDTVSWYQQALGQGPQFIFQYYEEEERQRGNFPDRFSGHQFPNYSSELNVNALLLGDSALYLCASSLRRVQGDGYNEQFFGPGTRLTVL.

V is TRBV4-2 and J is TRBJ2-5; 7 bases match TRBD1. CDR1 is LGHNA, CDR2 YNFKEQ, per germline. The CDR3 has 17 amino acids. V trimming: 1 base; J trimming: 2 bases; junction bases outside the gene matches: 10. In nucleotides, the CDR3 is TGTGCCAGCAGCCAAGGGGGGACAGTGACCATTCAAGAGACCCAGTACTTC. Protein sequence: CASSQGGTVTIQETQYF.

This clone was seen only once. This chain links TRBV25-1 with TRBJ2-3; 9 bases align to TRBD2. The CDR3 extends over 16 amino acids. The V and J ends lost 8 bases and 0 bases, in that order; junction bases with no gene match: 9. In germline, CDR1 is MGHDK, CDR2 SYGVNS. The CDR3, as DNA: TGTGCCAGCCGCCCCCCCCTAGCGGGAAGCACAGATACGCAGTATTTT. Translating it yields CASRPPLAGSTDTQYF.

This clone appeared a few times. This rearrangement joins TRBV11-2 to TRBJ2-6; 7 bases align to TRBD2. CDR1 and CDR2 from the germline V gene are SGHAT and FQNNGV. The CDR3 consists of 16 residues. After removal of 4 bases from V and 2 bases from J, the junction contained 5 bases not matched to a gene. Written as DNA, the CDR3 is TGTGCCAGCAGCTCCTACCGGGGGGCTGGGGCCAACGTCCTGACTTTC. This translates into CASSSYRGAGANVLTF.

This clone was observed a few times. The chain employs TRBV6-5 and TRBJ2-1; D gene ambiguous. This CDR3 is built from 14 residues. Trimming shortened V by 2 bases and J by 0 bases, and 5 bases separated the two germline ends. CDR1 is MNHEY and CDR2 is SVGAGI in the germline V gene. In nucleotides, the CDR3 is TGTGCCAGCAGTTACAGTAGCTCCTACAATGAGCAGTTCTTC. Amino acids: CASSYSSSYNEQFF.

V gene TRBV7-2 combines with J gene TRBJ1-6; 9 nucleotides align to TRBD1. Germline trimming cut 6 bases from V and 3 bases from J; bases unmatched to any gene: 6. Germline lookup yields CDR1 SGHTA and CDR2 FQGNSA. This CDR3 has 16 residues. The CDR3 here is CASSSQGAGYNSPLHF. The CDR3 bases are TGTGCCAGCAGTTCACAGGGGGCAGGCTATAATTCACCCCTCCACTTT.

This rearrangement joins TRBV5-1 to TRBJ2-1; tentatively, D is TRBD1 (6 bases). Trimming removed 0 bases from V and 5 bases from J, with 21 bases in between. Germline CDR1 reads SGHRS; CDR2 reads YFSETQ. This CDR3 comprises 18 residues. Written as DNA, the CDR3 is TGCGCCAGCAGCTTGGCTAAAGGGTCCGGGACAACTGACAATGAGCAGTTCTTC. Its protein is CASSLAKGSGTTDNEQFF. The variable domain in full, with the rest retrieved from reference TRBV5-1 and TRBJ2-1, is KAGVTQTPRYLIKTRGQQVTLSCSPISGHRSVSWYQQTPGQGLQFLFEYFSETQRNKGNFPGRFSGRQFSNSRSEMNVSTLELGDSALYLCASSLAKGSGTTDNEQFFGPGTRLTVL.

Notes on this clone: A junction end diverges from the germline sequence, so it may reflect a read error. The CDR3: CASSYDRLAYERYF. The CDR3 nucleotides are TGCGCCAGCAGTTACGACAGGCTGGCCTACGAGCGGTACTTC. This chain links TRBV5-1 with TRBJ2-7, with D possibly being TRBD1 (6 bases). Germline V gene data show CDR1 as SGHRS and CDR2 as YFSETQ. The CDR3 loop spans 14 amino acids.

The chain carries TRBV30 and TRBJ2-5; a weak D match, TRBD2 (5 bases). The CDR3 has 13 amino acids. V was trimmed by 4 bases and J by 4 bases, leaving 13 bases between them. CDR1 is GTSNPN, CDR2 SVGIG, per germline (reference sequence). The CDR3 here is CAWNLGVAETQYF. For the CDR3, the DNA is TGTGCCTGGAATCTGGGAGTCGCAGAGACCCAGTACTTC.

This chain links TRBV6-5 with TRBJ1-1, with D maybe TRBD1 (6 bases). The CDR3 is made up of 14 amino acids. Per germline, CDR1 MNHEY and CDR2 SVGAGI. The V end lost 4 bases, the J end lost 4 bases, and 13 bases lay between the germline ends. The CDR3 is CASSFGQLSTEAFF. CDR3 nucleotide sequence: TGTGCCAGCAGTTTTGGACAGTTGAGCACTGAAGCTTTCTTT.

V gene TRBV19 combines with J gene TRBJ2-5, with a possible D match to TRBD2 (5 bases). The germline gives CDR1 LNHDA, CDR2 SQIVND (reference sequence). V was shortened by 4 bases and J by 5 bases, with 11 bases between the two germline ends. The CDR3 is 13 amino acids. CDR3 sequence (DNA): TGTGCCAGTAGTAGAGGGTTCGAGGAGACCCAGTACTTC. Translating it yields CASSRGFEETQYF. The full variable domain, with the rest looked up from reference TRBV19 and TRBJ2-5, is DGGITQSPKYLFRKEGQNVTLSCEQNLNHDAMYWYRQDPGQGLRLIYYSQIVNDFQKGDIAEGYSVSREKKESFPLTVTSAQKNPTAFYLCASSRGFEETQYFGPGTRLLVL.